The T cell receptor (beta chain) described here comes from a study of blood T cells in healthy people across ages. Trimming took off 2 bases at V and 0 bases at J, with 5 bases between the two ends. Germline-derived CDR1 and CDR2 are DFQATT and SNEGSKA (reference sequence). The CDR3 consists of 12 residues. This clonotype was detected only once. The antigen remains unidentified. Study-level results: The study lacked donor CMV status, which possibly confounded expanded clonotype changes.

The use of a sample-barcoded 5' primer and a J-beta primer mix characterized a second PCR of roughly 6 to 12 cycles. Every sample produced at least 2.5 million CDR3-containing paired-end reads. TCRdb recomputed calls from the 5' RACE reads with MiXCR, one row per CDR3 protein. The sample contains about 640,000 distinct CDR3 sequences, 25% to 35% of which appear only once. The donors, aged about 6 to 95, were healthy Caucasians from Russia. The rearrangement joins TRBV20-1 to TRBJ2-7; D gene ambiguous. The material sequenced was blood. The receptor comes from a woman of 80 years or more in good health. The CDR3 sequence is CSARKASYEQYF. The CDR3 nucleotides read TGCAGTGCTAGAAAAGCCTCCTACGAGCAGTACTTC.